This T cell receptor (beta chain) was recovered during a study of identical twins. Study-level results: One should note that invariant MAIT and iNKT cells could partly confound zero-insertion analyses. Shared out-of-frame alpha sequences (those common to twins) showed excess low generation probability. While abundant cord blood beta clonotypes carried fewer insertions, memory repertoires showed no such pattern.

This clonotype appeared a few times. The antigen remains unidentified. Using its own MiXCR run on the 5' RACE reads, TCRdb lists one record per CDR3 protein. The sample gives approximately 350,000 distinct CDR3 sequences, 9% to 15% of which show up once; 6% to 9% is in the top ten. These same data were also listed under a study on yellow fever vaccine responses in identical twins. That paper adds: Twins' vaccine T cell responses were reported to seem partly convergent and partly personalized.

This receptor was identified in a woman aged 18-29 years in good health. Sequencing was done on a sample of CD8+ T cells sorted from blood.

The CDR3 loop is CASSEDRGLYYEQYF. CDR3 coding DNA: TGTGCCAGCAGCGAAGACAGGGGGTTATACTACGAGCAGTACTTC. The chain has TRBV5-5 and TRBJ2-7; 9 bases match TRBD1. Germline V gene sequence: CDR1 SGHKS, CDR2 YYEKEE (reference sequence). V trimming: 4 bases; J trimming: 3 bases; junction bases outside the gene matches: 8. CDR3 length equals 15 residues. The full variable domain, rest sourced from reference TRBV5-5 and TRBJ2-7, is DAGVTQSPTHLIKTRGQQVTLRCSPISGHKSVSWYQQVLGQGPQFIFQYYEKEERGRGNFPDRFSARQFPNYSSELNVNALLLGDSALYLCASSEDRGLYYEQYFGPGTRLTVT.